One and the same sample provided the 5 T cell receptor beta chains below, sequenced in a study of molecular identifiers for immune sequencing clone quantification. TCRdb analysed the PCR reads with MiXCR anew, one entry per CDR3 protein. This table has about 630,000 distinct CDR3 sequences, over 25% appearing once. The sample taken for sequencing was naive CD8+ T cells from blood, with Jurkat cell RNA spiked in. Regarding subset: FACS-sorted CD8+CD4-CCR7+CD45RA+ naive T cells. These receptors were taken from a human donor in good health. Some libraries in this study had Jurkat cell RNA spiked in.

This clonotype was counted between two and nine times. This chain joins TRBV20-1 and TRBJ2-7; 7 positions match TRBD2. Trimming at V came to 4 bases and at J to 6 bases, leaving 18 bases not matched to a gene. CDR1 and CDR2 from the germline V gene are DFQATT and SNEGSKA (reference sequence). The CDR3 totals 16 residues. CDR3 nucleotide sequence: TGCAGTGCTACCGGCCTGGAGGGATCCGGCGGGGGCGAGCAGTACTTC. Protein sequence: CSATGLEGSGGGEQYF.

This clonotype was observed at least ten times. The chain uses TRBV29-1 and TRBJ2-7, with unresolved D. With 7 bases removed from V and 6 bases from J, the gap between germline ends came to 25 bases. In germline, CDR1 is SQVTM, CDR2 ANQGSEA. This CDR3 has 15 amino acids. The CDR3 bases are TGCAGCGCCATAGCTGACGGCTTTCTCGGCCCCGAGCAGTACTTC. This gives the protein CSAIADGFLGPEQYF.

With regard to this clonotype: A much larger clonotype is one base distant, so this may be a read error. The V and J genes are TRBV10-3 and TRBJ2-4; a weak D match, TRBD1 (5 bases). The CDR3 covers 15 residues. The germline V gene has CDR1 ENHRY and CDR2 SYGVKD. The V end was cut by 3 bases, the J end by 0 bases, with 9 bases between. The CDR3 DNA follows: TGTGCCATCAGTGACACAGGACCAGCCAAAAACATTCAGTACTTC. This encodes CAISDTGPAKNIQYF.

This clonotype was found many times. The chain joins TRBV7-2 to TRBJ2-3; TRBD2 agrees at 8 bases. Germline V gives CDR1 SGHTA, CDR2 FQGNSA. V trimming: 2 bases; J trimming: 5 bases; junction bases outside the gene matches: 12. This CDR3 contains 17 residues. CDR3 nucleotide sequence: TGTGCCAGCAGCTTAACCCCGTCGGGGGGGCTGGGAGATACGCAGTATTTT. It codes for CASSLTPSGGLGDTQYF.

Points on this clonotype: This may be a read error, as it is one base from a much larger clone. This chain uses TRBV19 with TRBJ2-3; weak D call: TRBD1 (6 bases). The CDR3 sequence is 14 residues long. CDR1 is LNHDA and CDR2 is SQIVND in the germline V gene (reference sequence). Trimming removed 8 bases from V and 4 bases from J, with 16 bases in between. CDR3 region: CASVPGDGADTQYF. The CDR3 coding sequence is TGTGCCAGTGTTCCAGGGGACGGCGCAGATACGCAGTATTTT.